This TCR beta chain was identified in a study of cytomegalovirus exposure and HLA in healthy donors. Researchers ran the PCR with 60 Vbeta and 13 Jbeta primers. Sequenced by immunoSEQ multiplex PCR; TCRdb stores in-frame clones only, minus some. The sample has 200,000 to 300,000 clones, 70% to 90% seen once. This clone has just a few counts. Trimming removed 2 bases from V and 2 bases from J; junction bases left unmatched: 11. CDR1 and CDR2 from the germline V gene are KGHSH and LQKENI. CDR3 length equals 18 residues. The source is a girl aged 2-15 years in good health and CMV-seronegative. This rearrangement joins TRBV18 to TRBJ2-5, with 10 bases matching TRBD2. The sample taken for sequencing was PBMCs. CDR3 coding DNA: TGTGCCAGCTCACCAGTGATTTTAACTAGCGGGAAACAAGAGACCCAGTACTTC. It translates to CASSPVILTSGKQETQYF.